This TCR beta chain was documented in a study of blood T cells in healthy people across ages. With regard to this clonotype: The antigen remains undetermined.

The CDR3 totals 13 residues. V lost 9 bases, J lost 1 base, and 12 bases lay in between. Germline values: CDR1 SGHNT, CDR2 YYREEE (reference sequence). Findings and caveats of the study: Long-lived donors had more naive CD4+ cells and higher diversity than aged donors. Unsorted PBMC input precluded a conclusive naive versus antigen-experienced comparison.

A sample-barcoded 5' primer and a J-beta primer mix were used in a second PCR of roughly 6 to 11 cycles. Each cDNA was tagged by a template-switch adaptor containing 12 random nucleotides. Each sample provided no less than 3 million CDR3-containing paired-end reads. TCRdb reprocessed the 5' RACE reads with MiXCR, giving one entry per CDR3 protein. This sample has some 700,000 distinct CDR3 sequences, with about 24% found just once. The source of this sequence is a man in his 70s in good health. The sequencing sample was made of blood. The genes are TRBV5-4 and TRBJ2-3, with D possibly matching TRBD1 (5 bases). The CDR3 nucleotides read TGTGCCACCCAGGGTGGACGCACAGATACGCAGTATTTT. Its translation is CATQGGRTDTQYF.